This TCR beta chain is from a study of blood T cell repertoires in COVID-19. Germline values: CDR1 MNHEY, CDR2 SMNVEV (reference sequence). CDR3 length: 14 residues. Trimming removed 5 bases at V and 1 base at J, with 12 bases between. Clinical history reported by participants formed the basis on which cohorts were assigned. TCRdb keeps only in-frame clones here, not all; method: immunoSEQ multiplex PCR. The table includes 180,000 or so clones, approximately 80% detected once. The TCR was taken from a woman aged 60 to 75 who had recovered from COVID-19. The sample taken for sequencing was PBMCs or T cells enriched from blood (not recorded which). This chain connects TRBV27 to TRBJ2-7, with a possible D match to TRBD2 (6 bases). CDR3 sequence (DNA): TGTGCCAGCAGTCCGGGACTGACTTCCTACGAGCAGTACTTC. It specifies CASSPGLTSYEQYF.